The sequence of this T cell receptor (beta chain) was determined in a study of a mutant IDH1 vaccine in newly diagnosed glioma. Stated time point: baseline, week 1 (first vaccination visit). Indicated treatment: pre-vaccination baseline after standard-of-care therapy. The CDR3 has 15 residues. Deletions cut 0 bases from V and 0 bases from J, with 8 bases between. CDR1 and CDR2 (germline): MNHNY, SVGAGI (reference sequence). Libraries were prepared by immunoSEQ multiplex PCR; TCRdb keeps only in-frame clonotypes and omits some of them. The sample records 99,000 or so clones, roughly 90% being singletons.

This TCR was sampled from a woman between 45 and 60 years old with glioma. The chain recombines TRBV6-6 with TRBJ2-5; tentative D call: TRBD1 (6 bases). This material consisted of PBMCs, taken from a glioma patient treated with radiotherapy, temozolomide or both. The CDR3 nucleotides read TGTGCCAGCAGTTACTCCTACAGGGACCAAGAGACCCAGTACTTC. Translation: CASSYSYRDQETQYF.